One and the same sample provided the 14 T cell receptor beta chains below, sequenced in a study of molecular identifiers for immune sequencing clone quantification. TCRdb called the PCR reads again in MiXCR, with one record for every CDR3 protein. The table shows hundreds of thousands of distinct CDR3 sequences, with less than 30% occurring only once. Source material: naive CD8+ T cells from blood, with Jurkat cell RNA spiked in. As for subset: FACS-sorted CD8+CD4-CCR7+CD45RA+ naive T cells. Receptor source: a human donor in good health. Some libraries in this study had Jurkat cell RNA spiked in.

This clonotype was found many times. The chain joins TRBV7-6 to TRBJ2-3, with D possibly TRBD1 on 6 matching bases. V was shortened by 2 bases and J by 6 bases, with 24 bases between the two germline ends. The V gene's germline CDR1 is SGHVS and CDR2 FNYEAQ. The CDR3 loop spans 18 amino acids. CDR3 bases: TGTGCCAGCAGCTTAACGGTTGGACCCACCGGCACAGGGGATACGCAGTATTTT. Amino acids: CASSLTVGPTGTGDTQYF.

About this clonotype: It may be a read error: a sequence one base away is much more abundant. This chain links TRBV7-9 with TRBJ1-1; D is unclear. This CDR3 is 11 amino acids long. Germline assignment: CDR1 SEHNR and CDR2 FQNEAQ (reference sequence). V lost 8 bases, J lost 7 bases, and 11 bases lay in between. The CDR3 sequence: CASGLVVEAFF. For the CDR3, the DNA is TGTGCCAGCGGCCTAGTGGTTGAAGCTTTCTTT.

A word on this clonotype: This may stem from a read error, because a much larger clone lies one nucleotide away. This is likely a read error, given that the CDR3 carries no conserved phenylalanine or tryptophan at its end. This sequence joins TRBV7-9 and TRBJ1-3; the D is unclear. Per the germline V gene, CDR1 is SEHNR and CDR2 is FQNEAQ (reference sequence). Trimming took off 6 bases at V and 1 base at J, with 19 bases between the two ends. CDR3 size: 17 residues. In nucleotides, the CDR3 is TGTGCCAGCAGAAAGGGCCCGGGTACCGAATCTGGAAACACCATATATTCT. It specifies CASRKGPGTESGNTIYS.

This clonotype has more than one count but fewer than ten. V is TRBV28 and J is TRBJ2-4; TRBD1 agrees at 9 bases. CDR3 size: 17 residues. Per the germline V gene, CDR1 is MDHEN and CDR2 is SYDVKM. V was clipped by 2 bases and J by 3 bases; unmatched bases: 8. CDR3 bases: TGTGCCAGCAGTTTACCGGGACAGGGCTTCGACAAAAACATTCAGTACTTC. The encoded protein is CASSLPGQGFDKNIQYF.

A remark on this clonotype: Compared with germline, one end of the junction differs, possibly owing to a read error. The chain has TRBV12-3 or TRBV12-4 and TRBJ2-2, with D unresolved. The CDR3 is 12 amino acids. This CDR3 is CASSQNAGELFF. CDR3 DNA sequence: TGTGCCAGCAGCCAGAACGCCGGGGAGCTGTTTTTT.

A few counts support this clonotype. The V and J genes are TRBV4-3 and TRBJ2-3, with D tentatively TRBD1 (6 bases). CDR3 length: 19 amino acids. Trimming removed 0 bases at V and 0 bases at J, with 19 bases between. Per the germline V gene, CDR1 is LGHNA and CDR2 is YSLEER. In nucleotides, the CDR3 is TGCGCCAGCAGCCAAGATCCGGGACAACCATTGACTAGCACAGATACGCAGTATTTT. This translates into CASSQDPGQPLTSTDTQYF.

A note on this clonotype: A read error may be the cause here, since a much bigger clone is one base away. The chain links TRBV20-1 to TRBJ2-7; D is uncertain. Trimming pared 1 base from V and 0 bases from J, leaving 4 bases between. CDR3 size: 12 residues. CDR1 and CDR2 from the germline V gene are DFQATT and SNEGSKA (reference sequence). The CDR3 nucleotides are TGCAGTGCTAGAGTCTCCTCCTACGAGCAGTACTTC. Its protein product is CSARVSSYEQYF.

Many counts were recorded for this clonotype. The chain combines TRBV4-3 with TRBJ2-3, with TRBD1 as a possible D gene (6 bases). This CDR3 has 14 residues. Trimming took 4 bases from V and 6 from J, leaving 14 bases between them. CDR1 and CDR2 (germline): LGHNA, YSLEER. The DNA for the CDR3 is TGCGCCAGCAGCCTCGGACTGCAGGGGGATACGCAGTATTTT. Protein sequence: CASSLGLQGDTQYF.

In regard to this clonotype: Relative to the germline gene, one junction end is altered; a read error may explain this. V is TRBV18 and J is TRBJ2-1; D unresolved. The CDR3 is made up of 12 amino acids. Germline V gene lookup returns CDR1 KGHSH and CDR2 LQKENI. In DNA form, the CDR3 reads TGTGCCAGCCCACCCATAGGCAATGAGCAGTCCTTC. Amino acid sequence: CASPPIGNEQSF.

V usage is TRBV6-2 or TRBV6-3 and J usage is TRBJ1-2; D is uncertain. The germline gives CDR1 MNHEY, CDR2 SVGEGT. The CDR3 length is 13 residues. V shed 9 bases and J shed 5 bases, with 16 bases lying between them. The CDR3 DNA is TGTGCCAGTGGGCCGCCCGCCCCTTATGGCTACACCTTC. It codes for CASGPPAPYGYTF.

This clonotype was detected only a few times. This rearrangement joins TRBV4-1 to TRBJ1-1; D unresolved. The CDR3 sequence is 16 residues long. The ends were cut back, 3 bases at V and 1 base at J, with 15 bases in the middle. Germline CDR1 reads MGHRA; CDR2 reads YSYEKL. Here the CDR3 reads CASSQGWVGSNTEAFF. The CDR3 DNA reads TGCGCCAGCAGCCAGGGTTGGGTGGGATCGAACACTGAAGCTTTCTTT.

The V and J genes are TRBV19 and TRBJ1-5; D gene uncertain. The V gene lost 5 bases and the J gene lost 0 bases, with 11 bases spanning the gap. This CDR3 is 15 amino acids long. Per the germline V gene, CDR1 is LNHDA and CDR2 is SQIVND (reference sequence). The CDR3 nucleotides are TGTGCCAGTAGTCCATTGGGAGATAGCAATCAGCCCCAGCATTTT. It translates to CASSPLGDSNQPQHF.

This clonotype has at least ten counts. CDR3 residues: CASSEPSGDTQYF. In DNA form, the CDR3 reads TGCGCCAGCAGTGAACCTAGCGGAGATACGCAGTATTTT. This chain joins TRBV10-2 and TRBJ2-3, with 7 positions matching TRBD2. The germline gives CDR1 WSHSY, CDR2 SAAADI. The ends lost 3 bases at V and 5 bases at J; junction bases unmatched: 2. The CDR3 covers 13 residues.

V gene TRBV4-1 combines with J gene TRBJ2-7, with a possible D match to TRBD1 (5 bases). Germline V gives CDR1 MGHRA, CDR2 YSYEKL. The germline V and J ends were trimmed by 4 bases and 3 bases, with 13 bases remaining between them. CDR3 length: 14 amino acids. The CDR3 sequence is CASSPGAGLYEQYF. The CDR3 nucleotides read TGCGCCAGCAGCCCTGGGGCAGGGCTCTACGAGCAGTACTTC.